The 29 T cell receptor beta chains listed next were all sequenced from one sample in a study of cytomegalovirus exposure and HLA in healthy donors. Primers for the PCR totalled 60 Vbeta and 13 Jbeta. TCRdb's copy holds only in-frame clones and misses some; the assay was immunoSEQ multiplex PCR. The profile shows about 220,000 clones, 75% of them singletons. The sample comprised PBMCs. These receptors originate from a young woman in good health and CMV-seronegative.

The chain couples TRBV7-9 to TRBJ2-3; possible D gene TRBD1, 6 bases. Germline V gene lookup returns CDR1 SEHNR and CDR2 FQNEAQ (reference sequence). The CDR3 spans 13 residues. V lost 8 bases to trimming and J lost 3 bases, with 12 bases between them. CDR3 coding DNA: TGTGCCAGCTTCAAGGGGGAGACAGATACGCAGTATTTT. This sequence encodes CASFKGETDTQYF.

A remark on this clone: The junction does not match germline at one end; this may be a read error. V usage is TRBV11-2 and J usage is TRBJ1-3, with D uncertain. The length of the CDR3 is 15 residues. Germline V gene data show CDR1 as SGHAT and CDR2 as FQNNGV. The CDR3 DNA follows: TGTGCCAGCACCCTCCAGGTGAGCTCTGGAAACGCCATATATTTT. Residues: CASTLQVSSGNAIYF.

Here the CDR3 reads CASSYSIGGGYGYTF. As DNA, the CDR3 is TGTGCCAGCAGTTACTCGATCGGGGGAGGCTATGGCTACACCTTC. V usage is TRBV6-5 and J usage is TRBJ1-2; TRBD1 might be the D (5 bases). There are 15 residues in the CDR3. The germline V gene encodes CDR1 MNHEY and CDR2 SVGAGI. V lost 0 bases, J lost 4 bases, and 12 bases lay in between.

This rearrangement joins TRBV4-1 to TRBJ2-1, with 8 positions matching TRBD1. V lost 0 bases to trimming and J lost 8 bases; unmatched junction nucleotides: 6. The CDR3 loop spans 15 amino acids. CDR1 is MGHRA, CDR2 YSYEKL, per germline. CDR3 nucleotides: TGCGCCAGCAGCCAAGATCTACAGGGGGTAGATGAGCAGTTCTTC. Translation gives CASSQDLQGVDEQFF.

A few counts support this clone. Its ends do not fully match the called genes, so a read error is possible. The chain couples TRBV7-9 to TRBJ2-5; D may be TRBD1 (7 bases). Per germline, CDR1 SEHNR and CDR2 FQNEAQ (reference sequence). The CDR3 sequence is 16 residues long. The CDR3: CSSSLGTGEVSETQYF. CDR3 sequence (DNA): TGTTCCAGCAGCTTAGGAACAGGGGAGGTTTCGGAGACCCAGTACTTC. Supplemented by reference TRBV7-9 and TRBJ2-5, the full variable domain reads DTGVSQNPRHKITKRGQNVTFRCDPISEHNRLYWYRQTLGQGPEFLTYFQNEAQLEKSRLLSDRFSAERPKGSFSTLEIQRTEQGDSAMYLCSSSLGTGEVSETQYFGPGTRLLVL.

The chain combines TRBV27 with TRBJ2-1, with 8 positions matching TRBD2. The CDR3 runs 15 residues. V gave up 5 bases and J gave up 7 bases; unmatched junction bases: 10. The germline gives CDR1 MNHEY, CDR2 SMNVEV (reference sequence). This CDR3 is CASSDRTSPLNEQFF. CDR3 nucleotide sequence: TGTGCCAGCAGTGACCGGACTAGCCCATTAAATGAGCAGTTCTTC.

The chain employs TRBV15 and TRBJ1-5; no definite D call. V gave up 0 bases and J gave up 0 bases, with 12 bases separating them. The length of the CDR3 is 17 residues. The germline V gene has CDR1 LNHNV and CDR2 YYDKDF (reference sequence). The CDR3 nucleotides are TGTGCCACCAGCAGAGATTTTGGCAGTACTAGCAATCAGCCCCAGCATTTT. Encoded protein: CATSRDFGSTSNQPQHF.

The chain is built from TRBV11-3 and TRBJ2-7, with D possibly TRBD1 on 5 matching bases. CDR3 size: 13 residues. Germline V CDR1 and CDR2: SGHNT, YENEEA. V was cut by 5 bases and J by 3 bases, with 11 bases left in between. CDR3 region: CASSTNTGYEQYF. CDR3 in DNA: TGTGCCAGCAGCACCAATACAGGCTACGAGCAGTACTTC.

The gene calls are TRBV5-4 and TRBJ1-1; the D is unclear. Trimming removed 4 bases from V and 1 base from J, with 14 bases in between. Germline CDR1 and CDR2: SGHNT and YYREEE (reference sequence). The CDR3 length is 15 residues. CDR3 loop: CASSQGPGRNTEAFF. The CDR3 DNA reads as TGTGCCAGCAGCCAAGGTCCAGGCAGGAACACTGAAGCTTTCTTT.

The chain employs TRBV4-1 and TRBJ2-1, with 7 bases matching TRBD2. There are 15 residues in the CDR3. Germline loops: CDR1 MGHRA, CDR2 YSYEKL. With 2 bases clipped from V and 5 bases from J, the junction kept 6 bases outside the gene matches. The CDR3 is CASSQSREADNEQFF. CDR3 nucleotides: TGCGCCAGCAGCCAATCCCGGGAGGCTGACAATGAGCAGTTCTTC.

The J gene is TRBJ1-2, the V gene TRBV4-1; D is possibly TRBD1 (6 bases). The CDR3 has 13 amino acids. Between the trimmed V and J ends, which lost 5 bases and 8 bases, there was a span of 15 bases. CDR1 is MGHRA, CDR2 YSYEKL, per germline. CDR3 DNA sequence: TGCGCCAGCAGCGCAACAGGGACACGGGGCTACACCTTC. Amino acids: CASSATGTRGYTF.

The gene calls are TRBV7-3 and TRBJ1-1, with unresolved D. V lost 6 bases to trimming and J lost 0 bases, with 11 bases between them. CDR3 size: 14 residues. Germline V gene lookup returns CDR1 SGHTA and CDR2 FQGTGA. CDR3 region: CASSSDGVNTEAFF. CDR3 bases: TGTGCCAGCAGTTCCGACGGAGTGAACACTGAAGCTTTCTTT.

This chain joins TRBV2 and TRBJ2-1, with 12 nucleotides matching TRBD2. V was clipped by 4 bases and J by 8 bases; unmatched bases: 6. Germline CDR1 reads SNHLY; CDR2 reads FYNNEI. CDR3 length: 15 amino acids. CDR3 loop: CASSGASGRGDEQFF. Here the CDR3 DNA reads TGTGCCAGCAGTGGGGCTAGCGGGAGGGGAGATGAGCAGTTCTTC.

The V and J genes are TRBV5-5 and TRBJ1-5; 8 bases align to TRBD1. The V and J ends lost 4 bases and 5 bases, in that order; junction bases with no gene match: 5. Germline V CDR1 and CDR2: SGHKS, YYEKEE (reference sequence). The CDR3 contains 14 residues. CDR3 sequence: CASSLTGGHQPQHF. The CDR3 nucleotides are TGTGCCAGCAGCCTAACAGGGGGGCATCAGCCCCAGCATTTT.

DNA for the CDR3: TGTGCCAGCAGCCGGGACAGGGAGACGAATGGCTACACCTTC. The encoded protein is CASSRDRETNGYTF. The genes are TRBV6-1 and TRBJ1-2, with 9 nucleotides matching TRBD1. The CDR3 contains 14 residues. Losses at the gene ends were 6 bases for V and 6 bases for J; bases not matched to a gene: 8. Germline V lookup: CDR1 MNHNS, CDR2 SASEGT.

V is TRBV5-1 and J is TRBJ2-5; tentative D call: TRBD2 (7 bases). CDR1 SGHRS and CDR2 YFSETQ come from the germline V gene. V lost 2 bases and J 0 bases, leaving 14 bases between the germline ends. CDR3 length: 16 residues. CDR3 region: CASSFFRGAYQETQYF. The DNA of the CDR3 is TGCGCCAGCAGCTTCTTCCGGGGGGCCTACCAAGAGACCCAGTACTTC.

The V and J genes are TRBV6-1 and TRBJ1-2, with 9 bases identical to TRBD1. This CDR3 comprises 15 residues. The V gene end was trimmed by 5 bases and the J gene end by 3 bases; junction bases not matched to a gene: 7. Per germline, CDR1 MNHNS and CDR2 SASEGT. CDR3 residues: CASSRDRVGDYGYTF. The DNA for the CDR3 is TGTGCCAGCAGTAGGGACAGGGTTGGTGACTATGGCTACACCTTC.

This rearrangement joins TRBV19 to TRBJ2-3; D perhaps matches TRBD2 (6 bases). Germline CDR1 and CDR2: LNHDA and SQIVND (reference sequence). The CDR3 covers 13 residues. V dropped 8 bases and J dropped 9 bases, with 18 bases sitting between them. In nucleotides, the CDR3 is TGTGCCAGTTCGCCGGGACTCATAAGCACGCAGTATTTT. Its protein product is CASSPGLISTQYF.

V and J are TRBV2 and TRBJ1-2, with TRBD1 matching over 7 bases. CDR3 length: 15 residues. V was pared by 4 bases and J by 4 bases, with 9 bases of the junction left unmatched. Germline CDR1 SNHLY, CDR2 FYNNEI. The CDR3 region has the DNA TGTGCCAGCAGTGCGGACAGGCCCAGGAGCTATGGCTACACCTTC. Protein sequence: CASSADRPRSYGYTF.

The gene calls are TRBV5-1 and TRBJ2-5; 10 bases are shared with TRBD2. CDR3 length: 16 residues. The J segment lost 5 bases and the V segment lost 0 bases, leaving 7 bases of the junction unmatched. Germline-derived CDR1 and CDR2 are SGHRS and YFSETQ. The CDR3, as DNA: TGCGCCAGCAGCTTGGGACCTAGCGGGAGTGGCGAGACCCAGTACTTC. As protein: CASSLGPSGSGETQYF.

The chain links TRBV15 to TRBJ2-5; 10 positions match TRBD2. In germline, CDR1 is LNHNV, CDR2 YYDKDF (reference sequence). The CDR3 contains 15 residues. Trimming cost V 9 bases and J 4 bases; bases outside gene matches: 11. CDR3 sequence (DNA): TGTGCCACGGCCAAGCAGCGGGGGGGCCTAGAGACCCAGTACTTC. It encodes CATAKQRGGLETQYF.

This clone has a single count. The chain links TRBV19 to TRBJ2-3; 9 bases align to TRBD1. The trim removed 3 bases at V and 7 bases at J, leaving 8 bases unmatched. The CDR3 has 15 residues. The V gene's germline CDR1 is LNHDA and CDR2 SQIVND (reference sequence). Here the CDR3 DNA reads TGTGCCAGTAGTATTGGGGACAGGGACGGGTATACGCAGTATTTT. Translating it yields CASSIGDRDGYTQYF.

The chain recombines TRBV11-3 with TRBJ2-3, with D possibly TRBD1 on 5 matching bases. The V and J ends lost 2 bases and 6 bases respectively, with 15 bases between them. CDR1 and CDR2 (germline): SGHNT, YENEEA. The CDR3 is 15 residues long. Here the CDR3 DNA reads TGTGCCAGCAGCTTACGGGCAGGGCAGCCGGATACGCAGTATTTT. Its translation: CASSLRAGQPDTQYF.

In this sample, this clone turned up many times. The chain combines TRBV10-3 with TRBJ1-1; D remains unclear. The CDR3 totals 13 residues. The germline V and J ends were trimmed by 6 bases and 2 bases, with 10 bases remaining between them. In germline, CDR1 is ENHRY, CDR2 SYGVKD. The CDR3 DNA reads as TGTGCCATCAGCTGGGCCCCCAACACTGAAGCTTTCTTT. Amino acid sequence: CAISWAPNTEAFF.

V gene TRBV7-2 combines with J gene TRBJ1-2, with TRBD1 as a possible D gene (5 bases). The CDR3 extends over 14 amino acids. The V end lost 1 base, the J end lost 8 bases, and 14 bases lay between the germline ends. Germline V gene lookup returns CDR1 SGHTA and CDR2 FQGNSA. CDR3: CASSLVGGGRGYTF. CDR3 DNA sequence: TGTGCCAGCAGCTTAGTCGGGGGGGGGAGAGGCTACACCTTC.

On this clone itself: One junction end disagrees with the germline gene, perhaps due to a read error. This chain connects TRBV15 to TRBJ1-1; 7 positions match TRBD1. The CDR3 is 17 amino acids. In germline, CDR1 is LNHNV, CDR2 YYDKDF (reference sequence). CDR3 sequence (DNA): TGTGTCACCAGCAGAGCCGGGACAGCGACTATGAACACTGAAGCTTTCTTT. Translated, it gives CVTSRAGTATMNTEAFF.

J is TRBJ1-1 and V is TRBV5-1; D might be TRBD1 (6 bases). Germline-derived CDR1 and CDR2 are SGHRS and YFSETQ. The CDR3 is 14 amino acids. V dropped 0 bases and J dropped 0 bases, with 6 bases sitting between them. Here the CDR3 DNA reads TGCGCCAGCAGCTTGGGACAGGTGAACACTGAAGCTTTCTTT. As protein: CASSLGQVNTEAFF. The complete variable domain, with remaining parts taken from reference TRBV5-1 and TRBJ1-1, reads KAGVTQTPRYLIKTRGQQVTLSCSPISGHRSVSWYQQTPGQGLQFLFEYFSETQRNKGNFPGRFSGRQFSNSRSEMNVSTLELGDSALYLCASSLGQVNTEAFFGQGTRLTVV.

The gene calls are TRBV9 and TRBJ2-5, with a possible D match to TRBD2 (6 bases). The CDR3 sequence is 13 residues long. The V gene's germline CDR1 is SGDLS and CDR2 YYNGEE. Trimming cost V 6 bases and J 1 base, with 10 bases left between them. CDR3 DNA: TGTGCCAGCAACGGGGACTTCCAAGAGACCCAGTACTTC. Protein: CASNGDFQETQYF.

The V call is TRBV5-6, the J call TRBJ2-3; 11 nucleotides agree with TRBD2. CDR1 is SGHDT, CDR2 YYEEEE, per germline. Trimming at V came to 4 bases and at J to 1 base, leaving 2 bases not matched to a gene. The CDR3 is 15 amino acids. The chain's CDR3 is CASSKGLAGTDTQYF. The CDR3 nucleotides are TGTGCCAGCAGCAAGGGACTAGCGGGCACAGATACGCAGTATTTT.